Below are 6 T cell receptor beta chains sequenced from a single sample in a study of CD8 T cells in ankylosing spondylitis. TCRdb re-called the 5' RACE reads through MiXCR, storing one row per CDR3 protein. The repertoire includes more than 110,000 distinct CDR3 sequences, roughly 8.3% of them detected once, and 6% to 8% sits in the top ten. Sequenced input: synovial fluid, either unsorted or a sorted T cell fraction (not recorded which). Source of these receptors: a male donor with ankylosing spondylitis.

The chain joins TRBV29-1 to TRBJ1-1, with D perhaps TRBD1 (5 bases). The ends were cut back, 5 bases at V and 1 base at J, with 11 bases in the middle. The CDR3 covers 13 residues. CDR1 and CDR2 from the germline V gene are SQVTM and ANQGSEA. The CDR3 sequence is CSVLGQGNTEAFF. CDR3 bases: TGCAGCGTTCTGGGCCAGGGGAACACTGAAGCTTTCTTT.

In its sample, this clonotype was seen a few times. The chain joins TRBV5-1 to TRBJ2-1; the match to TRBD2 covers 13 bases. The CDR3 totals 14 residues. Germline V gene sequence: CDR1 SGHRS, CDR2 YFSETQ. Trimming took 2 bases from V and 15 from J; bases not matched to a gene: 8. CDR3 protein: CASSLRTSGRDRFF. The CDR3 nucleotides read TGCGCCAGCAGCTTAAGGACTAGCGGGAGAGATCGGTTCTTC.

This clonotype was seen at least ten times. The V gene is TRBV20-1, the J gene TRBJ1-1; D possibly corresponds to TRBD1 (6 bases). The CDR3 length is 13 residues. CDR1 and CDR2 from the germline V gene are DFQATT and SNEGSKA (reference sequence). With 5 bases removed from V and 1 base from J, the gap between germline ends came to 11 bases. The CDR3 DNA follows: TGCAGTGCTGCCGGGACACAGAACACTGAAGCTTTCTTT. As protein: CSAAGTQNTEAFF.

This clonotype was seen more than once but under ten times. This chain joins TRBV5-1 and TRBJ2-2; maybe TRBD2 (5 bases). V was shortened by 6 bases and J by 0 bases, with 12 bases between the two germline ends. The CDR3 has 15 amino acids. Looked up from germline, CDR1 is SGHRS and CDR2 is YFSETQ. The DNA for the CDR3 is TGCGCCAGCACCCCACTAGACGCGAACACCGGGGAGCTGTTTTTT. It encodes CASTPLDANTGELFF.

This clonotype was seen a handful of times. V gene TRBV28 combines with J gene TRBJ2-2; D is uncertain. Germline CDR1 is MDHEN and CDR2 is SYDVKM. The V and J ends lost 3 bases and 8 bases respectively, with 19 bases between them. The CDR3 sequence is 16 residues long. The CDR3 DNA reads TGTGCCAGCAGTTTTCCCCTACCGGGCCTCAGAGGGGAGCTGTTTTTT. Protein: CASSFPLPGLRGELFF.

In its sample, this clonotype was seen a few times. The CDR3 sequence is CATSDSGTAQETQYF. CDR3 bases: TGTGCCACCAGTGACTCCGGGACAGCTCAAGAGACCCAGTACTTC. The V gene is TRBV24-1, the J gene TRBJ2-5, with 7 bases aligning to TRBD1. The J segment lost 2 bases and the V segment lost 4 bases, leaving 6 bases of the junction unmatched. The CDR3 runs to 15 residues. Germline CDR1 reads KGHDR; CDR2 reads SFDVKD.